A selection of T cell receptor beta chains follows, all from one sample in a study of post-analysis software for immune sequencing data. TCRdb itself ran the PCR reads through MiXCR, one entry per CDR3 protein. The table has hundreds of thousands of distinct CDR3 sequences, around 27% seen once. The sequencing sample was made of blood. These receptors were obtained from a girl aged 10 to 17 with multiple sclerosis. Both conserved end residues are trimmed from each CDR3.

V gene: TRBV20-1; J gene: TRBJ1-1; CDR3 length: 12; CDR3 protein: SARWHSIGTEAF
V gene: TRBV20-1; J gene: TRBJ1-4; CDR3 length: 13; CDR3 protein: SARVGGGGGEKLF
V gene: TRBV27; J gene: TRBJ2-3; CDR3 length: 11; CDR3 protein: ASRGLRPDTQY
V gene: TRBV20-1; J gene: TRBJ1-4; CDR3 length: 13; CDR3 protein: SARPPRGMQEKLF
V gene: TRBV20-1; J gene: TRBJ1-5; CDR3 length: 12; CDR3 protein: SAAARHSNQPQH
V gene: TRBV7-2; J gene: TRBJ2-7; CDR3 length: 13; CDR3 protein: ASSLASASDYEQY
V gene: TRBV20-1; J gene: TRBJ1-5; CDR3 length: 12; CDR3 protein: SARLDNSNQPQH
V gene: TRBV29-1; J gene: TRBJ2-5; CDR3 length: 9; CDR3 protein: SVEAQEAQY
V gene: TRBV10-3; J gene: TRBJ2-1; CDR3 length: 13; CDR3 protein: AITNDRGVRNEQF
V gene: TRBV6-2/TRBV6-3; J gene: TRBJ2-1; CDR3 length: 15; CDR3 protein: ASSPLRLVGFYNEQF
V gene: TRBV11-2; J gene: TRBJ2-1; CDR3 length: 15; CDR3 protein: ASSSTPTSGGYNEQF
V gene: TRBV4-1; J gene: TRBJ1-5; CDR3 length: 12; CDR3 protein: ASSLEQGVGPQH
V gene: TRBV12-3/TRBV12-4; J gene: TRBJ1-2; CDR3 length: 13; CDR3 protein: ASSLSGVANYGYT
V gene: TRBV2; J gene: TRBJ2-7; CDR3 length: 12; CDR3 protein: ASKRGLSSYEQY
V gene: TRBV10-2; J gene: TRBJ1-6; CDR3 length: 13; CDR3 protein: ASCSSGQGLTPLH
V gene: TRBV6-2/TRBV6-3; J gene: TRBJ2-1; CDR3 length: 13; CDR3 protein: ASSQAGGYGDEQF
V gene: TRBV25-1; J gene: TRBJ1-2; CDR3 length: 13; CDR3 protein: ASSETKTGRSGYT
V gene: TRBV9; J gene: TRBJ2-1; CDR3 length: 14; CDR3 protein: ASSSVVSFAGNEQF
V gene: TRBV28; J gene: TRBJ1-2; CDR3 length: 10; CDR3 protein: ASTSDGHGYT
V gene: TRBV29-1; J gene: TRBJ1-2; CDR3 length: 12; CDR3 protein: SVEVKEGSYGYT
V gene: TRBV13; J gene: TRBJ2-6; CDR3 length: 14; CDR3 protein: ASSARQGVGANVLT
V gene: TRBV20-1; J gene: TRBJ1-2; CDR3 length: 12; CDR3 protein: SARDRDTNYGYT
V gene: TRBV6-2/TRBV6-3; J gene: TRBJ1-2; CDR3 length: 10; CDR3 protein: ASSSRQFGYT
V gene: TRBV7-2; J gene: TRBJ2-3; CDR3 length: 18; CDR3 protein: ASSSYGGEHTRGVSNTQY
V gene: TRBV29-1; J gene: TRBJ1-2; CDR3 length: 10; CDR3 protein: SVIGQLYGYT
V gene: TRBV29-1; J gene: TRBJ2-1; CDR3 length: 11; CDR3 protein: SVDRAMVYEQF
V gene: TRBV2; J gene: TRBJ2-5; CDR3 length: 10; CDR3 protein: ASNSRGETQY
V gene: TRBV6-1; J gene: TRBJ2-6; CDR3 length: 16; CDR3 protein: ASSRYGSTTGGANVLT
V gene: TRBV19; J gene: TRBJ2-1; CDR3 length: 13; CDR3 protein: ASSIPSGGADEQF
V gene: TRBV7-9; J gene: TRBJ1-4; CDR3 length: 11; CDR3 protein: AGSLGGVEKLF
V gene: TRBV7-2; J gene: TRBJ2-5; CDR3 length: 12; CDR3 protein: ASSLAGGRETQY
V gene: TRBV20-1; J gene: TRBJ2-4; CDR3 length: 14; CDR3 protein: SASGLGGGAKNIQY
V gene: TRBV29-1; J gene: TRBJ2-3; CDR3 length: 12; CDR3 protein: SVLDGQNTDTQY
V gene: TRBV15; J gene: TRBJ2-1; CDR3 length: 11; CDR3 protein: ATYGGPYNEQF
V gene: TRBV10-3; J gene: TRBJ1-2; CDR3 length: 13; CDR3 protein: AISVWVTLPYGYT
V gene: TRBV6-5; J gene: TRBJ2-5; CDR3 length: 13; CDR3 protein: ASSYGGQGQETQY
V gene: TRBV3-1; J gene: TRBJ1-6; CDR3 length: 14; CDR3 protein: ASSQEVDPGVSPLH
V gene: TRBV4-3; J gene: TRBJ2-1; CDR3 length: 12; CDR3 protein: ASGPTVFTTEQF
V gene: TRBV6-5; J gene: TRBJ1-1; CDR3 length: 12; CDR3 protein: ASSLSRGYTEAF
V gene: TRBV7-6; J gene: TRBJ2-7; CDR3 length: 11; CDR3 protein: ASSKAPRGEQY
V gene: TRBV2; J gene: TRBJ2-5; CDR3 length: 8; CDR3 protein: ASSEGKKY
V gene: TRBV7-2; J gene: TRBJ1-1; CDR3 length: 13; CDR3 protein: ASSFPQGGGPEAF
V gene: TRBV20-1; J gene: TRBJ2-3; CDR3 length: 17; CDR3 protein: SARDGLAGVVGSTDTQY
V gene: TRBV10-2; J gene: TRBJ1-2; CDR3 length: 17; CDR3 protein: ASSVSMRQLPSSNYGYT
V gene: TRBV10-3; J gene: TRBJ2-3; CDR3 length: 12; CDR3 protein: AISSISGRATQY
V gene: TRBV20-1; J gene: .; CDR3 length: 15; CDR3 protein: SARSPGQGAFGYEQY
V gene: TRBV12-3/TRBV12-4; J gene: TRBJ1-1; CDR3 length: 12; CDR3 protein: ASSLGTVGTEAF
V gene: TRBV20-1; J gene: TRBJ2-1; CDR3 length: 13; CDR3 protein: SARAGTRGPGEQF
V gene: TRBV29-1; J gene: TRBJ1-2; CDR3 length: 12; CDR3 protein: SVAQAGSWGGYT
V gene: TRBV7-6; J gene: TRBJ2-5; CDR3 length: 13; CDR3 protein: ASSYGQGAGETQY
V gene: TRBV6-2/TRBV6-3; J gene: TRBJ1-5; CDR3 length: 10; CDR3 protein: ASGFFGQPQH
V gene: TRBV4-3; J gene: TRBJ2-7; CDR3 length: 13; CDR3 protein: ASSPDVAGGFAQY
V gene: TRBV28; J gene: TRBJ1-6; CDR3 length: 14; CDR3 protein: ASSKGSRSYNSPLH
V gene: TRBV27; J gene: TRBJ1-6; CDR3 length: 13; CDR3 protein: ASSPHRGPYSPLH
V gene: TRBV20-1; J gene: TRBJ2-5; CDR3 length: 13; CDR3 protein: SAIFLGGGLETQY